This TCR beta chain was sequenced during a study of blood T cell repertoires in COVID-19 (TCRdb year 2020). About the full investigation: Collaborator samples came from the United States, Italy and Spain and covered acute and convalescent phases of COVID-19. The material from the prospective study consisted of cDNA or gDNA derived from T cells, B-cell-depleted T cells, or PBMCs. Subjects who had been exposed to COVID-19, were actively infected with it, or had recovered from it provided the deeply sampled blood TCRbeta repertoires that made up the dataset. The repertoires were released in a freely available public database meant as a resource for research on the immune response to SARS-CoV-2. Samples came from the ongoing ImmuneRACE study (first 160 participants) plus 1,254 subjects from 6 global collaborators. The sample metadata nearly always contained a de-identified subject ID, COVID-19 status, age in years and sex. Where available, HLA class I and class II types were taken from metadata supplied by the sample provider and were not determined by assay-based typing. Study-wide conclusions, independent of this receptor: How much clinical and demographic metadata was included differed by source and by participant, and the metadata was provided uncurated.

Note on this clone: Its antigen is still unknown. Base qualities are not at hand, and no much larger clone is one base apart.

The immunoSEQ Assay, a bias-controlled multiplex PCR, was used to amplify TCRbeta CDR3 regions from genomic DNA. Under the source paper's analysis protocol: Nucleated cell counts per sample were estimated from amplification of reference gene primers within the assay. To quantify the absolute abundance of each unique TCRbeta CDR3 rearrangement, sequence reads were collapsed and filtered. For each sample, productive Simpson clonality was calculated as the square root of Simpson's diversity index across productive rearrangements. Imported from immuneACCESS, the table was reduced by TCRdb to in-frame sequences with V and J called. These copies leave out some clones; in studies compared against another copy, an unresolved V gene accounts for under half, and the cause of the remainder is not known. V, J and clone size are those of that table, while D and trimming were read from the DNA. The table for this sample lists 180,000 or so clones; around nine tenths of them were counted only once. The top ten clonotypes cover roughly 3.7% of the sample.

Collaborating institutions collected whole blood in K2EDTA tubes following their own protocols. Collaborator samples were shipped for TCRbeta analysis as frozen whole blood, isolated PBMCs, or DNA extracted from either sample type. The CDR3, cysteine through phenylalanine, is 13 amino acids long. The kept DNA is CDR3 alone, 39 bases in frame from the first base. The junction carries 11 bases between V and J, which are trimmed by 9 bases and 0 bases respectively. The germline V gene gives CDR1 as SNHLY and CDR2 as FYNNEI. Sequenced sample: peripheral blood. This sequence was found in a man between 18 and 35 years old with active or convalescent COVID-19. The sequence joins TRBV2 to TRBJ1-1; the D gene is unclear. The CDR3 in this case is CASRGYMNTEAFF. In nucleotide form, the sequence is TGTGCCAGTCGAGGATATATGAACACTGAAGCTTTCTTT.